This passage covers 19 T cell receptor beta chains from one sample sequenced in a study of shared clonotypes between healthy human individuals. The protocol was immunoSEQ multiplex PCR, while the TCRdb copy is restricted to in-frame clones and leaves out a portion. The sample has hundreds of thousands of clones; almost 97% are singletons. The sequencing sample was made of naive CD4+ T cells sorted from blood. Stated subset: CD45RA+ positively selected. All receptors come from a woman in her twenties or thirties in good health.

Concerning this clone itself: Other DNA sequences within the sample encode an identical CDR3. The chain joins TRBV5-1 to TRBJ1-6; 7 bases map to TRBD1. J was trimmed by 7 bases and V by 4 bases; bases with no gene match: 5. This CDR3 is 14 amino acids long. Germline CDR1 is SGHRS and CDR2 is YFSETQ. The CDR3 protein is CASSLGQENSPLHF. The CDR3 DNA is TGCGCCAGCAGCCTCGGACAGGAAAATTCACCCCTCCACTTT.

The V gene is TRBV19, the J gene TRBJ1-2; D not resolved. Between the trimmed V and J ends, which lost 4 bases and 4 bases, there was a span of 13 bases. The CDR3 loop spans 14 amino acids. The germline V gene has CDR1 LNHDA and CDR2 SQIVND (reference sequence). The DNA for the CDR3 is TGTGCCAGTAGTAGCCCTCCAGAAACCTATGGCTACACCTTC. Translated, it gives CASSSPPETYGYTF.

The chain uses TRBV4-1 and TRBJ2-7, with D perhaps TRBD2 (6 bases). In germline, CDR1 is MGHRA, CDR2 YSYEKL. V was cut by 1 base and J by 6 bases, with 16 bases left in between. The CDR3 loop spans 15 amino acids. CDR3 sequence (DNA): TGCGCCAGCAGCCAAGGGGGGACGACTAGGAGCGAGCAGTACTTC. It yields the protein CASSQGGTTRSEQYF.

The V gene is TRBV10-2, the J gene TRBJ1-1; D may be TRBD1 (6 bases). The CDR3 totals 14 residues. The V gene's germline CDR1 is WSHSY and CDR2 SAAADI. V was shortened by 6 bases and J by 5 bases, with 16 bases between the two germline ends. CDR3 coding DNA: TGCGCCAGCAGGACGGGGGGGGCAGGGACTGAAGCTTTCTTT. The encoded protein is CASRTGGAGTEAFF.

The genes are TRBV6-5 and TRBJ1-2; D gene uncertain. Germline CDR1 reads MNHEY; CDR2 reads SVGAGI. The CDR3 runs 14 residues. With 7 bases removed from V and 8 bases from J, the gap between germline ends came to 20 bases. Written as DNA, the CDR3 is TGTGCCAGCAAAGTTGGGGTGGCCGTTAAAGGCTACACCTTC. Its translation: CASKVGVAVKGYTF.

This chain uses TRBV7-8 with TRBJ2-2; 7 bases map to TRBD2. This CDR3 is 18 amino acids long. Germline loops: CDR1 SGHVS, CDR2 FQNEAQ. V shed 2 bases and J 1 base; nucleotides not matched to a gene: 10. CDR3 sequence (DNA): TGTGCCAGCAGCTTAAACCGTGAGAAGCGGGAGAACACCGGGGAGCTGTTTTTT. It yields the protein CASSLNREKRENTGELFF. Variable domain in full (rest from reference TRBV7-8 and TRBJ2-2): GAGVSQSPRYKVAKRGQDVALRCDPISGHVSLFWYQQALGQGPEFLTYFQNEAQLDKSGLPSDRFFAERPEGSVSTLKIQRTQQEDSAVYLCASSLNREKRENTGELFFGEGSRLTVL.

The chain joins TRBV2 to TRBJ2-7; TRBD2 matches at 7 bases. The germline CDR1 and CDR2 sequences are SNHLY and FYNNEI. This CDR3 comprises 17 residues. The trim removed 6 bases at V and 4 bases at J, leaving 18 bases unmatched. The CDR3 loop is CASRSRRGGRERYEQYF. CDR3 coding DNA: TGTGCCAGCAGGAGTAGAAGGGGTGGGAGGGAGAGATACGAGCAGTACTTC.

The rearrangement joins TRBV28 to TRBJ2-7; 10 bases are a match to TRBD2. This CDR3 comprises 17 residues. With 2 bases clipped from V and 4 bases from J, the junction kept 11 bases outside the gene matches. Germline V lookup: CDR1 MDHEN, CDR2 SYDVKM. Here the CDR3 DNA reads TGTGCCAGCAGTTTAACAATCTGGACTAGCGGAATTTACGAGCAGTACTTC. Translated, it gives CASSLTIWTSGIYEQYF.

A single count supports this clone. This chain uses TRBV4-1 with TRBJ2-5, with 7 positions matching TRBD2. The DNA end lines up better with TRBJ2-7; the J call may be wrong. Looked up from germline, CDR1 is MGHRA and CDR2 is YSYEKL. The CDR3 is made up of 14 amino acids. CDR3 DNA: TGCGCCAGTTCTGGGGGGGTCATCTCCTACGAGCAGTACTTC. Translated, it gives CASSGGVISYEQYF.

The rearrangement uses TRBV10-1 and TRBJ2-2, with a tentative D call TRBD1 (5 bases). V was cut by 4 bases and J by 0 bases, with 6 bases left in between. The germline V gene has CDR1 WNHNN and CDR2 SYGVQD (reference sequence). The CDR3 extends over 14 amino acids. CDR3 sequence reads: CASSGQTNTGELFF. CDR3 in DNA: TGCGCCAGCAGTGGACAGACGAACACCGGGGAGCTGTTTTTT.

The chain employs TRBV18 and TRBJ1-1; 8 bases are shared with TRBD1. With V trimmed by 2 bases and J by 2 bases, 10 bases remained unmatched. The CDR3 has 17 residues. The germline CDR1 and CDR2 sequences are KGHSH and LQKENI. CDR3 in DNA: TGTGCCAGCTCACCAAGGAGCCAGGGGGCGAGAAACACTGAAGCTTTCTTT. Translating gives CASSPRSQGARNTEAFF.

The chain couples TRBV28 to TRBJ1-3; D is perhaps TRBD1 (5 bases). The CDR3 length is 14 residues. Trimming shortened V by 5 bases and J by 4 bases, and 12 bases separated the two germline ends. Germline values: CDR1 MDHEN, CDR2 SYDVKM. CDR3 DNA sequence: TGTGCCAGCAGTGGACATTCTTGGGGAAACACCATATATTTT. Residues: CASSGHSWGNTIYF.

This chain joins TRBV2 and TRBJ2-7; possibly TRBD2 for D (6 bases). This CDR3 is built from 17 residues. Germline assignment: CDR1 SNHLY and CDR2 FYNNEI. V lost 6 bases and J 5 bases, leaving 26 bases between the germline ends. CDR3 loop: CASRVDLRRELRDEQYF. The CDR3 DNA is TGTGCCAGCAGGGTAGACCTTCGGCGGGAACTTCGTGACGAGCAGTACTTC.

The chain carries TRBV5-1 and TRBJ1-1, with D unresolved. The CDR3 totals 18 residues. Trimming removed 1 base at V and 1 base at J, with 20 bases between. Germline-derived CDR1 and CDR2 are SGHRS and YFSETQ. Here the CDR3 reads CASSLQRRKSARNTEAFF. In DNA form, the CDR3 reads TGCGCCAGCAGCTTGCAGAGGCGCAAGTCGGCAAGGAACACTGAAGCTTTCTTT. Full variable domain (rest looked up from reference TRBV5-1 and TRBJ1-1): KAGVTQTPRYLIKTRGQQVTLSCSPISGHRSVSWYQQTPGQGLQFLFEYFSETQRNKGNFPGRFSGRQFSNSRSEMNVSTLELGDSALYLCASSLQRRKSARNTEAFFGQGTRLTVV.

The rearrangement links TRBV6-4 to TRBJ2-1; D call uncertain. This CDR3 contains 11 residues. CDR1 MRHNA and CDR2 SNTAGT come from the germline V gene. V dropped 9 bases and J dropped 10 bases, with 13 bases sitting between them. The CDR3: CASGVLGEQFF. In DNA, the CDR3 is TGTGCCAGTGGGGTTTTGGGGGAGCAGTTCTTC.

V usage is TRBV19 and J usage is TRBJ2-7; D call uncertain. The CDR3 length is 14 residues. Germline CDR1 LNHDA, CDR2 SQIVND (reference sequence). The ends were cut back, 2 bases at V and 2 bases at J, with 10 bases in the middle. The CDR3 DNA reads TGTGCCAGTAGTATACCGGGCCGGACCTACGAGCAGTACTTC. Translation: CASSIPGRTYEQYF.

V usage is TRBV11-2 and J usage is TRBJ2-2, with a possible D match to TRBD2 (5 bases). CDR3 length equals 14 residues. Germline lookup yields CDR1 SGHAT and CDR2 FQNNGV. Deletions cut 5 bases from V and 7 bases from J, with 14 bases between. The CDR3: CASSPYVLDGELFF. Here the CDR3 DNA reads TGTGCCAGCAGCCCGTACGTACTAGACGGGGAGCTGTTTTTT.

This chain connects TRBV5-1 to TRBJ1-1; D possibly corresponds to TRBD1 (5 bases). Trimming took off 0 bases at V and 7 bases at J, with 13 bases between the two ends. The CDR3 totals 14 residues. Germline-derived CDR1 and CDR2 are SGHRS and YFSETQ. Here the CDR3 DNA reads TGCGCCAGCAGCTTGGAGTCGCCAGGGATTGAAGCTTTCTTT. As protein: CASSLESPGIEAFF.

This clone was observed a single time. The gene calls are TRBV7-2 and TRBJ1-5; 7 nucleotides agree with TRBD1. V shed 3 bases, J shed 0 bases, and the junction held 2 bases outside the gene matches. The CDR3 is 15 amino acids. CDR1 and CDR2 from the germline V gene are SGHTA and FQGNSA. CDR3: CASSLGQLSNQPQHF. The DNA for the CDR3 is TGTGCCAGCAGCTTGGGACAGCTTAGCAATCAGCCCCAGCATTTT.